The 25 T cell receptor beta chains reported below all come from one sample, sequenced in a study of T cell responses to AZD1222 COVID-19 vaccine. TCRdb's copy holds only in-frame clones and misses some; the assay was immunoSEQ multiplex PCR. The repertoire holds 100,000 or so clones, with about 90% as singletons. Sample: peripheral blood, taken on day 0 of AZD1222 vaccination. The receptors shown here come from an adult in good health.

The V call is TRBV27, the J call TRBJ1-1, with D possibly being TRBD1 (5 bases). Trimming removed 0 bases at V and 1 base at J, with 12 bases between. CDR3 length: 16 residues. CDR1 is MNHEY and CDR2 is SMNVEV in the germline V gene (reference sequence). As DNA, the CDR3 is TGTGCCAGCAGTTTATCGTTCGGGGGAGGGAACACTGAAGCTTTCTTT. Translating gives CASSLSFGGGNTEAFF.

The CDR3 region is CASSYRRTATNEKLFF. The CDR3 DNA reads TGTGCCAGCAGTTACCGGAGGACCGCAACTAATGAAAAACTGTTTTTT. The rearrangement joins TRBV6-5 to TRBJ1-4; D call uncertain. The CDR3 sequence is 16 residues long. The germline gives CDR1 MNHEY, CDR2 SVGAGI. Between the trimmed V and J ends, which lost 2 bases and 0 bases, there was a span of 10 bases.

The CDR3 loop is CASSVATGLFPGYTF. In nucleotides, the CDR3 is TGTGCCAGCAGCGTAGCTACAGGGTTATTCCCTGGCTACACCTTC. The chain carries TRBV9 and TRBJ1-2, with TRBD1 as a possible D gene (6 bases). V was pared by 0 bases and J by 7 bases, with 16 bases between. The CDR3 loop spans 15 amino acids. Germline values: CDR1 SGDLS, CDR2 YYNGEE.

The CDR3 sequence is CATSNREASSYEQYV. In nucleotides, the CDR3 is TGTGCCACCAGTAACCGGGAGGCAAGCTCCTACGAGCAGTACGTC. The V and J genes are TRBV24-1 and TRBJ2-7; 7 nucleotides agree with TRBD2. This CDR3 is built from 15 residues. The J segment lost 0 bases and the V segment lost 6 bases, leaving 7 bases of the junction unmatched. The germline CDR1 and CDR2 sequences are KGHDR and SFDVKD.

This chain joins TRBV6-5 and TRBJ1-3; D perhaps matches TRBD1 (6 bases). This CDR3 is 14 amino acids long. Trimming removed 4 bases at V and 2 bases at J, with 9 bases between. From germline, CDR1 is MNHEY and CDR2 SVGAGI. CDR3 DNA sequence: TGTGCCAGCAGTTCAGGGGCGCCTGGAAACACCATATATTTT. It codes for CASSSGAPGNTIYF.

J is TRBJ2-7 and V is TRBV6-5, with TRBD1 identical over 9 bases. The length of the CDR3 is 16 residues. J gave up 0 bases and V 2 bases, and 5 bases lay outside the gene matches. Germline CDR1 and CDR2: MNHEY and SVGAGI. The CDR3 DNA is TGTGCCAGCAGTTACATCCGGGACAGGGACTCCTACGAGCAGTACGTC. Translation: CASSYIRDRDSYEQYV.

This sequence joins TRBV7-9 and TRBJ1-2; D ambiguous. The CDR3 loop spans 12 amino acids. Trimming cost V 5 bases and J 4 bases, with 8 bases left between them. Germline CDR1 reads SEHNR; CDR2 reads FQNEAQ (reference sequence). The CDR3 protein is CASSAGIYGYTF. CDR3 DNA: TGTGCCAGCAGCGCCGGGATCTATGGCTACACCTTC. The complete variable domain, with remaining parts taken from reference TRBV7-9 and TRBJ1-2, reads DTGVSQNPRHKITKRGQNVTFRCDPISEHNRLYWYRQTLGQGPEFLTYFQNEAQLEKSRLLSDRFSAERPKGSFSTLEIQRTEQGDSAMYLCASSAGIYGYTFGSGTRLTVV.

The gene calls are TRBV28 and TRBJ1-6, with D unresolved. Germline CDR1 is MDHEN and CDR2 is SYDVKM. Trimming left V 4 bases short and J 10 bases short, with 14 bases between. This CDR3 comprises 14 residues. CDR3 sequence: CASSSAEVGSPLHF. The CDR3 DNA reads as TGTGCCAGCAGTTCCGCGGAGGTAGGGTCACCCCTCCACTTT.

In DNA form, the CDR3 reads TGTGCCAGCAGTTACTCGGCGAGGGACGGGTACACCATATATTTT. Translation: CASSYSARDGYTIYF. The rearrangement links TRBV6-5 to TRBJ1-3; tentative D call: TRBD1 (5 bases). The germline V gene has CDR1 MNHEY and CDR2 SVGAGI. Trimming cost V 0 bases and J 8 bases, with 14 bases left between them. This CDR3 has 15 amino acids.

This clone has just one count. The junction departs from the called germline gene at one end, perhaps through a read error. V and J are TRBV5-1 and TRBJ2-2; 9 bases agree with TRBD2. In germline, CDR1 is SGHRS, CDR2 YFSETQ. The CDR3 extends over 15 amino acids. The CDR3 coding sequence is TGTGCCAGCAGCTTAGCGGGAGTGGGTACCGGGGAGCTGTTTTTT. Protein product: CASSLAGVGTGELFF.

The chain combines TRBV19 with TRBJ2-2; D not certain. CDR1 LNHDA and CDR2 SQIVND come from the germline V gene (reference sequence). The CDR3 runs to 13 residues. Deletions cut 8 bases from V and 0 bases from J, with 7 bases between. The CDR3 nucleotides read TGTGCCAGTGAGAGCCCGAACACCGGGGAGCTGTTTTTT. Its protein product is CASESPNTGELFF.

V is TRBV7-9 and J is TRBJ1-6; D ambiguous. Germline CDR1 reads SEHNR; CDR2 reads FQNEAQ (reference sequence). This CDR3 spans 14 amino acids. Trimming removed 6 bases at V and 6 bases at J, with 12 bases between. CDR3: CASSPITTNSPLHF. CDR3 DNA: TGTGCCAGCAGTCCGATCACGACTAATTCACCCCTCCACTTT.

The V gene is TRBV6-5, the J gene TRBJ2-3; D possibly uses TRBD1 or TRBD2 (5 bases each). Trimming cost V 5 bases and J 5 bases, with 14 bases left between them. The germline V gene has CDR1 MNHEY and CDR2 SVGAGI. The CDR3 contains 14 residues. CDR3 loop: CASSPGTARDTQYF. The CDR3 DNA reads as TGTGCCAGCAGTCCTGGGACCGCCCGAGATACGCAGTATTTT.

The chain has TRBV19 and TRBJ1-3, with TRBD1 as a possible D gene (5 bases). Germline lookup yields CDR1 LNHDA and CDR2 SQIVND (reference sequence). Trimming took 5 bases from V and 0 from J, leaving 11 bases between them. The CDR3 runs to 15 residues. Written as DNA, the CDR3 is TGTGCCAGTAGTCCCCCGGGGCGCTCTGGAAACACCATATATTTT. The encoded protein is CASSPPGRSGNTIYF.

The rearrangement uses TRBV6-1 and TRBJ2-1; D might be TRBD1 (6 bases). There are 15 residues in the CDR3. Per germline, CDR1 MNHNS and CDR2 SASEGT. V shed 3 bases and J shed 2 bases, with 11 bases lying between them. The DNA for the CDR3 is TGTGCCAGCAGTGAGGGGGCAGGACCCTACAATGAGCAGTTCTTC. Protein: CASSEGAGPYNEQFF.

This clone came up a few times. The V call is TRBV5-6, the J call TRBJ1-4; TRBD1 is a possible D gene (6 bases). The germline V and J ends were trimmed by 0 bases and 3 bases, with 9 bases remaining between them. Looked up from germline, CDR1 is SGHDT and CDR2 is YYEEEE. This CDR3 contains 15 residues. The CDR3 nucleotides read TGTGCCAGCAGCTTGGGGACAGCACCTAATGAAAAACTGTTTTTT. Translated, it gives CASSLGTAPNEKLFF.

The chain carries TRBV7-9 and TRBJ1-6; 8 bases agree with TRBD1. Germline values: CDR1 SEHNR, CDR2 FQNEAQ (reference sequence). This CDR3 region has 15 residues. Losses at the gene ends were 1 base for V and 4 bases for J; bases not matched to a gene: 0. CDR3 sequence: CASSLGQGYNSPLHF. CDR3 sequence (DNA): TGTGCCAGCAGCTTAGGACAGGGGTATAATTCACCCCTCCACTTT.

This clone has only a few counts. The rearrangement uses TRBV2 and TRBJ1-1; D gene unclear. In germline, CDR1 is SNHLY, CDR2 FYNNEI. V was cut by 8 bases and J by 1 base, with 11 bases left in between. This CDR3 has 13 amino acids. CDR3 DNA sequence: TGTGCCAGCGATAAAGTCAGGAACACTGAAGCTTTCTTT. As protein: CASDKVRNTEAFF.

This chain joins TRBV6-2 or TRBV6-3 and TRBJ2-3; TRBD2 aligns across 10 bases. This CDR3 comprises 18 residues. Germline CDR1 reads MNHEY; CDR2 reads SVGEGT. V lost 4 bases to trimming and J lost 0 bases; unmatched junction nucleotides: 10. CDR3: CASSSSISGGSSTDTQYF. As DNA, the CDR3 is TGTGCCAGCAGTTCCTCGATTAGCGGGGGGTCGAGCACAGATACGCAGTATTTT.

The chain couples TRBV7-8 to TRBJ2-5; perhaps TRBD2 as D (5 bases). The CDR3 is made up of 15 amino acids. Germline values: CDR1 SGHVS, CDR2 FQNEAQ. V gave up 7 bases and J gave up 2 bases, with 17 bases separating them. The CDR3 reads CASTPTRLTQETQYF. CDR3 coding DNA: TGTGCCAGCACCCCAACTAGACTGACACAAGAGACCCAGTACTTC.

The chain joins TRBV4-3 to TRBJ1-4; no clear D gene. CDR1 and CDR2 (germline): LGHNA, YSLEER. Trimming pared 4 bases from V and 8 bases from J, leaving 8 bases between. This CDR3 spans 12 amino acids. CDR3 bases: TGCGCCAGCAGCCCGGAAGGGGAAAAACTGTTTTTT. Its protein is CASSPEGEKLFF.

This chain joins TRBV6-5 and TRBJ2-1; D gene unclear. This CDR3 is 11 amino acids long. Germline loops: CDR1 MNHEY, CDR2 SVGAGI. Deletions cut 7 bases from V and 7 bases from J, with 8 bases between. In DNA form, the CDR3 reads TGTGCCAGCAATAACCGGAATGAGCAGTTCTTC. Its translation: CASNNRNEQFF.

The chain employs TRBV28 and TRBJ1-1; D not resolved. Germline V CDR1 and CDR2: MDHEN, SYDVKM. Trimming pared 8 bases from V and 4 bases from J, leaving 11 bases between. CDR3 length equals 12 residues. The DNA of the CDR3 is TGTGCCAGCTGCCAGGTCAGCACTGAAGCTTTCTTT. It encodes CASCQVSTEAFF. Combining the CDR3 with reference TRBV28 and TRBJ1-1 gives the whole variable domain DVKVTQSSRYLVKRTGEKVFLECVQDMDHENMFWYRQDPGLGLRLIYFSYDVKMKEKGDIPEGYSVSREKKERFSLILESASTNQTSMYLCASCQVSTEAFFGQGTRLTVV.

The rearrangement links TRBV2 to TRBJ1-4; weak D call: TRBD1 (5 bases). The V end was cut by 6 bases, the J end by 7 bases, with 6 bases between. The CDR3 is 11 amino acids. Per germline, CDR1 SNHLY and CDR2 FYNNEI. The CDR3, as DNA: TGTGCCAGCAGGGGACGTGAAAAACTGTTTTTT. This encodes CASRGREKLFF.

The chain is built from TRBV5-4 and TRBJ2-7; D is perhaps TRBD1 (5 bases). V lost 1 base, J lost 4 bases, and 6 bases lay in between. Germline V lookup: CDR1 SGHNT, CDR2 YYREEE (reference sequence). The CDR3 consists of 12 residues. CDR3: CASSLPGYEQYF. The CDR3 nucleotides are TGTGCCAGCAGCTTGCCAGGGTACGAGCAGTACTTC.